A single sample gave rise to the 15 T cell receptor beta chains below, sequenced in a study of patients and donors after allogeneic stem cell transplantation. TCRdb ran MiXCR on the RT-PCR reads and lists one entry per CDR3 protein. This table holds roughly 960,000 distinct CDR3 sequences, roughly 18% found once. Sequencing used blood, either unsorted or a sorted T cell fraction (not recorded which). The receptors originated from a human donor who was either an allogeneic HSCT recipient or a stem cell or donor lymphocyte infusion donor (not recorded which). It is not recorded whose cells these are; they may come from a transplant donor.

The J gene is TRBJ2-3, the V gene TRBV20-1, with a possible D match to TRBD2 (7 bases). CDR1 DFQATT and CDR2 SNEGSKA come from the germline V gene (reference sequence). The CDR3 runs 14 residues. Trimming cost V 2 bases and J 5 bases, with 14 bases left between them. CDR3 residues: CSARTGGRGDTQYF. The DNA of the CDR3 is TGCAGTGCTAGAACGGGGGGCCGAGGAGATACGCAGTATTTT.

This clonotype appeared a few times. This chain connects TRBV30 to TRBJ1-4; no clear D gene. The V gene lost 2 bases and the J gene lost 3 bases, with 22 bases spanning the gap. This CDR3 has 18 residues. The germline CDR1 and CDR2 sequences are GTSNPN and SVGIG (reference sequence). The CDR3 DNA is TGTGCCTGGAGTCCGGGTCCGTTCTTGGACGCCGCTAATGAAAAACTGTTTTTT. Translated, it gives CAWSPGPFLDAANEKLFF.

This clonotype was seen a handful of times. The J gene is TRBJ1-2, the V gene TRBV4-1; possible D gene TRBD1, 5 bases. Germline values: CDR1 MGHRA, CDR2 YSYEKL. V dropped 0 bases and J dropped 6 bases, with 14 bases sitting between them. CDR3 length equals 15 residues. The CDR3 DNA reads TGCGCCAGCAGCCAAGATCCGAGGGGATGGGATGGCTACACCTTC. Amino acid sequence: CASSQDPRGWDGYTF.

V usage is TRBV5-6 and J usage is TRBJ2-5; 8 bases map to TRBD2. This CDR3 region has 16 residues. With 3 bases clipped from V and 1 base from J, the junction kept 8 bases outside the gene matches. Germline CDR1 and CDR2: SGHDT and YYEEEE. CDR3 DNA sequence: TGTGCCAGCAGCTGGGCCGGGAGCGGGAGCCAAGAGACCCAGTACTTC. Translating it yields CASSWAGSGSQETQYF.

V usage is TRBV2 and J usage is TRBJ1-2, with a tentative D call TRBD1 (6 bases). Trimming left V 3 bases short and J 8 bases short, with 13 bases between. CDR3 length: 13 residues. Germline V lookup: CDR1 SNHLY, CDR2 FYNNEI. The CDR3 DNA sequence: TGTGCCAGCAGTGAGGGGCGGGGGCAGGGCTACACCTTC. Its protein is CASSEGRGQGYTF.

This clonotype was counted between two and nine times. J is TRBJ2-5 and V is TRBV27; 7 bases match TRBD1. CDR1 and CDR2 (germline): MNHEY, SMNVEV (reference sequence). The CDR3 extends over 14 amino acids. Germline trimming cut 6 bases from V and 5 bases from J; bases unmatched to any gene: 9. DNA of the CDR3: TGTGCCAGCAGGGAACAGGGGATCGGGGAGACCCAGTACTTC. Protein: CASREQGIGETQYF.

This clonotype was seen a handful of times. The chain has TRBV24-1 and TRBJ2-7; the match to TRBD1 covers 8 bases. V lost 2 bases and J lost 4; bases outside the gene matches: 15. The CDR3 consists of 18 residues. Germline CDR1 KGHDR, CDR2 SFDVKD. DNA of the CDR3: TGTGCCACCAGTGATTCACCAAGACAGGGGACAAACATATACGAGCAGTACTTC. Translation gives CATSDSPRQGTNIYEQYF.

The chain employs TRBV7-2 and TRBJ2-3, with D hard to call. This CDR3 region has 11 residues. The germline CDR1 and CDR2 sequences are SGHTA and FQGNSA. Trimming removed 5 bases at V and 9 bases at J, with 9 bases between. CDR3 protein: CASSHTRTQYF. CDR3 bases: TGTGCCAGCAGCCACACTCGCACGCAGTATTTT.

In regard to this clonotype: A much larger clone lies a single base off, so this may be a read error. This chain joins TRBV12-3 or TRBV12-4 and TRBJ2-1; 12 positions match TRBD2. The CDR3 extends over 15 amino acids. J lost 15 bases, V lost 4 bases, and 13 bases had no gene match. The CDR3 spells CASSYLAGGPNTPFF. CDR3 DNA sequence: TGTGCCAGCAGTTATCTAGCGGGGGGGCCAAATACCCCGTTCTTC.

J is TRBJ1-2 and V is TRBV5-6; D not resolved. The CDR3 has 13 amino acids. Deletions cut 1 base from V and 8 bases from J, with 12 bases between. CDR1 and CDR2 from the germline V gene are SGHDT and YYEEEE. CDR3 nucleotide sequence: TGTGCCAGCAGCTTGTTGCGGGTGCGGGGCTACACCTTC. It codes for CASSLLRVRGYTF.

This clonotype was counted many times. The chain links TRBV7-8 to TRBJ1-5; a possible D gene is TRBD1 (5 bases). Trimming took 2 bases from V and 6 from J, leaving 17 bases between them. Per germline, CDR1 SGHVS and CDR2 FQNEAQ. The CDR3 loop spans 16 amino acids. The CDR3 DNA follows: TGTGCCAGCAGCTTACTGAGGGGAGGAGGTAGTCAGCCCCAGCATTTT. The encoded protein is CASSLLRGGGSQPQHF. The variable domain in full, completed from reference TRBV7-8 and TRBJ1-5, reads GAGVSQSPRYKVAKRGQDVALRCDPISGHVSLFWYQQALGQGPEFLTYFQNEAQLDKSGLPSDRFFAERPEGSVSTLKIQRTQQEDSAVYLCASSLLRGGGSQPQHFGDGTRLSIL.

CDR3 in amino acids: CASSDRGSDTEAFF. CDR3 nucleotide sequence: TGCGCCAGCAGCGATCGGGGGTCGGACACTGAAGCTTTCTTT. The chain recombines TRBV5-1 with TRBJ1-1; the D gene is possibly TRBD1 (5 bases). Trimming took off 4 bases at V and 3 bases at J, with 13 bases between the two ends. This CDR3 region has 14 residues. Germline CDR1 is SGHRS and CDR2 is YFSETQ.

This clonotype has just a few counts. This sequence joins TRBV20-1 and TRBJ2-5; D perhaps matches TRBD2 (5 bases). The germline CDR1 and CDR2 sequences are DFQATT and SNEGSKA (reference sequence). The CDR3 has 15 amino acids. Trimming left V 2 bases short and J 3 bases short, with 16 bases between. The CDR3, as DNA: TGCAGTGCTAGAAACCAAGGGTGGAGGAAAGAGACCCAGTACTTC. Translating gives CSARNQGWRKETQYF.

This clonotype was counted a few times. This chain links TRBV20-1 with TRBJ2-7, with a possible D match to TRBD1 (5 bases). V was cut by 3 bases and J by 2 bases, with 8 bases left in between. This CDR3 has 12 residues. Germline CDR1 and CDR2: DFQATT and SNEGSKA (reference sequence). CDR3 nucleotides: TGCAGTGCTAGTCAGGGTACCTACGAGCAGTACTTC. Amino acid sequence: CSASQGTYEQYF.

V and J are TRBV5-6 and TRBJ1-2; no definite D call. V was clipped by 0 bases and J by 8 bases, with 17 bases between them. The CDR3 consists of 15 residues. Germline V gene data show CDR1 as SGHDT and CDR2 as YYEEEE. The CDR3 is CASSLARARVEGYTF. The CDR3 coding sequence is TGTGCCAGCAGCTTGGCTAGGGCGAGGGTGGAAGGCTACACCTTC.